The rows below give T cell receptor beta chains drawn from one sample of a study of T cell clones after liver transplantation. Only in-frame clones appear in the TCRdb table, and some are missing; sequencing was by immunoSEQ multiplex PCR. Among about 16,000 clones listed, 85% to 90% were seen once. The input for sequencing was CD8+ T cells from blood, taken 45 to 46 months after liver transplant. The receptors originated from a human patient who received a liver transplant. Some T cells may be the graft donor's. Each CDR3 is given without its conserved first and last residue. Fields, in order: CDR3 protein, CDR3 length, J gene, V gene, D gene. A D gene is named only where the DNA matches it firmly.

cdr3_aa: ATVVAGTSTDTQY; cdr3_length: 13; j_call: TRBJ2-3; v_call: TRBV19; d_call: -
cdr3_aa: ASSVEGGGGFYEQY; cdr3_length: 14; j_call: TRBJ2-7; v_call: TRBV9; d_call: -
cdr3_aa: ASSQEDGGYT; cdr3_length: 10; j_call: TRBJ1-2; v_call: TRBV9; d_call: -
cdr3_aa: ASPGGRGDTEAF; cdr3_length: 12; j_call: TRBJ1-1; v_call: TRBV28; d_call: -
cdr3_aa: ASSHPGASGNTIY; cdr3_length: 13; j_call: TRBJ1-3; v_call: TRBV4-1; d_call: -
cdr3_aa: ASSPGLEYNEQF; cdr3_length: 12; j_call: TRBJ2-1; v_call: TRBV28; d_call: TRBD2
cdr3_aa: ASNPNGQAYEQY; cdr3_length: 12; j_call: TRBJ2-7; v_call: TRBV7-7; d_call: -
cdr3_aa: ASSFGSSNTGELF; cdr3_length: 13; j_call: TRBJ2-2; v_call: TRBV7-8; d_call: -
cdr3_aa: AWRRASDGELF; cdr3_length: 11; j_call: TRBJ2-2; v_call: TRBV30; d_call: -
cdr3_aa: ASSLGTSYNEQF; cdr3_length: 12; j_call: TRBJ2-1; v_call: TRBV7-9; d_call: TRBD2
cdr3_aa: ASSLEVGATNEKLF; cdr3_length: 14; j_call: TRBJ1-4; v_call: TRBV7-2; d_call: -
cdr3_aa: ASSQGWGSGRYDTQY; cdr3_length: 15; j_call: TRBJ2-3; v_call: TRBV4-3; d_call: TRBD2
cdr3_aa: ASSPTRGAAF; cdr3_length: 10; j_call: TRBJ1-1; v_call: TRBV27; d_call: -
cdr3_aa: ASRTGGVNNEQF; cdr3_length: 12; j_call: TRBJ2-1; v_call: TRBV27; d_call: TRBD1
cdr3_aa: ATSRSRTGATEAF; cdr3_length: 13; j_call: TRBJ1-1; v_call: TRBV15; d_call: TRBD1
cdr3_aa: ASSPFSGARSSYEQY; cdr3_length: 15; j_call: TRBJ2-7; v_call: TRBV5-6; d_call: -
cdr3_aa: ASSQIKWPLHSVNTEAF; cdr3_length: 17; j_call: TRBJ1-1; v_call: TRBV9; d_call: -
cdr3_aa: SAPQPTEAF; cdr3_length: 9; j_call: TRBJ1-1; v_call: TRBV20-1; d_call: -
cdr3_aa: SVEWGQPYGYT; cdr3_length: 11; j_call: TRBJ1-2; v_call: TRBV29-1; d_call: -
cdr3_aa: ASSSYGSGGRSDTQY; cdr3_length: 15; j_call: TRBJ2-3; v_call: TRBV10-1; d_call: TRBD2
cdr3_aa: ASSFLTGALDEQF; cdr3_length: 13; j_call: TRBJ2-1; v_call: TRBV11-2; d_call: TRBD1
cdr3_aa: ASRETGSNQPQH; cdr3_length: 12; j_call: TRBJ1-5; v_call: TRBV27; d_call: TRBD1
cdr3_aa: ASSHDRGVTMDT; cdr3_length: 12; j_call: TRBJ1-2; v_call: TRBV4-2; d_call: TRBD1
cdr3_aa: ASSRAGGVF; cdr3_length: 9; j_call: TRBJ2-1; v_call: TRBV5-1; d_call: TRBD2
cdr3_aa: ASRVGATTGMGELF; cdr3_length: 14; j_call: TRBJ2-2; v_call: TRBV4-1; d_call: -
cdr3_aa: ASSWTSGNSYEQY; cdr3_length: 13; j_call: TRBJ2-7; v_call: TRBV19; d_call: TRBD2
cdr3_aa: ASSKSGTSGLLAKNIQY; cdr3_length: 17; j_call: TRBJ2-4; v_call: TRBV21-1; d_call: -
cdr3_aa: ASSPVPGAAYNEQF; cdr3_length: 14; j_call: TRBJ2-1; v_call: TRBV7-3; d_call: -
cdr3_aa: ASSQTGGGDEKLF; cdr3_length: 13; j_call: TRBJ1-4; v_call: TRBV11-2; d_call: TRBD1
cdr3_aa: ASSRQREQVEQY; cdr3_length: 12; j_call: TRBJ2-7; v_call: TRBV6-6; d_call: TRBD2
cdr3_aa: ASTMGAGLNQPQH; cdr3_length: 13; j_call: TRBJ1-5; v_call: TRBV19; d_call: -
cdr3_aa: ASSREGPVYEQY; cdr3_length: 12; j_call: TRBJ2-7; v_call: TRBV19; d_call: -
cdr3_aa: ASSLVRGTEAF; cdr3_length: 11; j_call: TRBJ1-1; v_call: TRBV5-6; d_call: -
cdr3_aa: ASSAGTNTEAF; cdr3_length: 11; j_call: TRBJ1-1; v_call: TRBV10-1; d_call: -
cdr3_aa: ASSEYGRDRTNEQF; cdr3_length: 14; j_call: TRBJ2-1; v_call: TRBV6-1; d_call: -
cdr3_aa: ALAQGAYGYT; cdr3_length: 10; j_call: TRBJ1-2; v_call: TRBV19; d_call: -
cdr3_aa: ASSPQGHSNQPQH; cdr3_length: 13; j_call: TRBJ1-5; v_call: TRBV19; d_call: -
cdr3_aa: ASSLGLRDYSYEQY; cdr3_length: 14; j_call: TRBJ2-7; v_call: TRBV7-6; d_call: TRBD2
cdr3_aa: ASSLVGLAGVDNEQF; cdr3_length: 15; j_call: TRBJ2-1; v_call: TRBV7-9; d_call: TRBD2
cdr3_aa: ASSSGQLSYEQY; cdr3_length: 12; j_call: TRBJ2-7; v_call: TRBV7-9; d_call: TRBD1
cdr3_aa: ASSPWGGRPQH; cdr3_length: 11; j_call: TRBJ1-5; v_call: TRBV5-6; d_call: -
cdr3_aa: SVDSGNQETQY; cdr3_length: 11; j_call: TRBJ2-5; v_call: TRBV29-1; d_call: -
cdr3_aa: ASSPPHTTNEKLF; cdr3_length: 13; j_call: TRBJ1-4; v_call: TRBV28; d_call: -
cdr3_aa: ASSLWGGPGEQF; cdr3_length: 12; j_call: TRBJ2-1; v_call: TRBV5-6; d_call: TRBD2
cdr3_aa: SVSPEHGYGYT; cdr3_length: 11; j_call: TRBJ1-2; v_call: TRBV29-1; d_call: -
cdr3_aa: ASSFEGYNEQY; cdr3_length: 11; j_call: TRBJ2-7; v_call: TRBV27; d_call: -
cdr3_aa: ASSTTPFVTEAF; cdr3_length: 12; j_call: TRBJ1-1; v_call: TRBV27; d_call: -
cdr3_aa: ASSLGDTGYEQY; cdr3_length: 12; j_call: TRBJ2-7; v_call: TRBV7-6; d_call: -
cdr3_aa: ASSSTGMYYGYT; cdr3_length: 12; j_call: TRBJ1-2; v_call: TRBV27; d_call: -